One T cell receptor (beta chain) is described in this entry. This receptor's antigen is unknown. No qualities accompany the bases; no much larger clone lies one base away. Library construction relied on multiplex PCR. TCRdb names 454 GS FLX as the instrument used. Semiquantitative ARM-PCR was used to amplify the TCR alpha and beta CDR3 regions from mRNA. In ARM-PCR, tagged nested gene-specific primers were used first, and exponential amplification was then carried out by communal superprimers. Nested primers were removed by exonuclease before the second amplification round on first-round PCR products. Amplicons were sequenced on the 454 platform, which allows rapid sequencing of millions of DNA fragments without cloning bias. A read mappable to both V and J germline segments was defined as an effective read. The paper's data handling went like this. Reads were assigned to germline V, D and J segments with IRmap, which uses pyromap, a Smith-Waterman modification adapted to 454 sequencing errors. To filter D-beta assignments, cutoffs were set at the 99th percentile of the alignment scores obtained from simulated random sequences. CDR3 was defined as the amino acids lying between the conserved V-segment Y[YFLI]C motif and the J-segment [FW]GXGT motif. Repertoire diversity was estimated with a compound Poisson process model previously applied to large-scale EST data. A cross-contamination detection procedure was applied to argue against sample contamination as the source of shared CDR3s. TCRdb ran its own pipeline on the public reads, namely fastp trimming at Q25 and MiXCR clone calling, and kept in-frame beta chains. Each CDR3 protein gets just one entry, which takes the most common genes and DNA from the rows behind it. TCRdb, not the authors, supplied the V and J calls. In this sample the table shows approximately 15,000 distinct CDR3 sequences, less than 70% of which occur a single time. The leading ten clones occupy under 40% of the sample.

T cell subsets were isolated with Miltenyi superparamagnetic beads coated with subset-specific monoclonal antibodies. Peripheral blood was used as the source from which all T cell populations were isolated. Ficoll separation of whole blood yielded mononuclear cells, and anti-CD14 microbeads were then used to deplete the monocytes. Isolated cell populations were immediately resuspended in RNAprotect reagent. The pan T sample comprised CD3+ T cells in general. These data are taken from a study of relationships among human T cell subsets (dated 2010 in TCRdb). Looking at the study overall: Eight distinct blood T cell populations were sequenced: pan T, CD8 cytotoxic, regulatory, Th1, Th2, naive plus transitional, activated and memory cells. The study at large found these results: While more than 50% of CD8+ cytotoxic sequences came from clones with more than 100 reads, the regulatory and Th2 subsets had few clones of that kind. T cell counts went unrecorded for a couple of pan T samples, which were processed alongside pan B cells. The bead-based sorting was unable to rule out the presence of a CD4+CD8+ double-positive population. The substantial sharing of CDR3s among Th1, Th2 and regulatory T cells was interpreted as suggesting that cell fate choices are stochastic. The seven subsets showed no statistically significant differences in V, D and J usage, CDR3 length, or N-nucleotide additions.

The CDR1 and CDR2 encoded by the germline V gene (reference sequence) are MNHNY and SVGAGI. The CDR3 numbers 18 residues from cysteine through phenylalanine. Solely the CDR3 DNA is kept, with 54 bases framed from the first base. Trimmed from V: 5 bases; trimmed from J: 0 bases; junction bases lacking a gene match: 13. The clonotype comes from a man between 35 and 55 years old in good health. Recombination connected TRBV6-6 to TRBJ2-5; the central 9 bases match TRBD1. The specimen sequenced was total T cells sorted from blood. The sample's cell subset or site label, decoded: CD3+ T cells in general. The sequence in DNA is TGTGCCAGCAGTCCGAACCTGCCGGGACAGGGTGACCAAGAGACCCAGTACTTC. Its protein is CASSPNLPGQGDQETQYF.